This T cell receptor beta chain originates from a study of beta chain features in type 1 diabetes. Overall study results and limits: Shorter TCRB CDR3s, moderately but significantly so, marked every one of the four CD4+ subsets in Type 1 diabetes patients.

About this clone itself: Its antigen is currently unknown.

TCRB transcripts that were expressed got sequenced, as all of the isolated RNA had been reverse transcribed. Using immunoSEQ multiplex PCR, the repertoire was profiled, and TCRdb retains in-frame clones only, with some absent. The sample shows 120,000 or so clones, 17% of them seen only once. CD4+ naive, central memory, regulatory and stem cell-like memory cells were sorted via CD45RO/CCR7/CD25/CD127/CD95/CD27. Post-sort purity exceeded 95% for all sorted populations. The CDR3 length is 14 residues. The V and J ends lost 10 bases and 5 bases respectively, with 20 bases between them. The V gene's germline CDR1 is SNHLY and CDR2 FYNNEI.

The TCR comes from a man between 18 and 35 years old with type 1 diabetes. The sequencing input was central memory CD4+ T cells from blood. The chain has TRBV2 and TRBJ2-5; no clear D gene. This CDR3 reads CATKTGPTGETQYF. Written as DNA, the CDR3 is TGTGCCACCAAAACCGGGCCTACTGGGGAGACCCAGTACTTC.